A single sample is the source of the 12 T cell receptor beta chains below, sequenced in a study of T cells in Graves' hyperthyroidism and ophthalmopathy. Template material for amplifying TCR beta CDR3 regions consisted of RNA transcripts. Carried out on the TCR CDR3, a first-round RT-PCR used the HTBI primer set. Using its own MiXCR run on the multiplex PCR reads, TCRdb lists one record per CDR3 protein. The table includes about 400,000 distinct CDR3 sequences, roughly an eighth detected once. The sequenced sample was blood. The source of these receptors is a man aged 45-60 years with Graves' ophthalmopathy.

At least ten counts were recorded for this clonotype. The chain joins TRBV18 to TRBJ1-1, with D hard to call. CDR1 is KGHSH, CDR2 LQKENI, per germline. The CDR3 has 14 residues. Trimming cost V 1 base and J 1 base, with 7 bases left between them. CDR3 in DNA: TGTGCCAGCTCACCACTCGGCGCGAACACTGAAGCTTTCTTT. Its translation is CASSPLGANTEAFF.

This clonotype was seen more than once but under ten times. In DNA form, the CDR3 reads TGCAGTGCTAGATCTAGAAGCTCCTACAATGAGCAGTTCTTC. Translation gives CSARSRSSYNEQFF. The rearrangement links TRBV20-1 to TRBJ2-1; D not certain. Per the germline V gene, CDR1 is DFQATT and CDR2 is SNEGSKA (reference sequence). Trimming removed 2 bases at V and 0 bases at J, with 8 bases between. CDR3 length: 14 amino acids.

This clonotype was seen ten or more times. The CDR3: CSARREQIDTQYF. CDR3 coding DNA: TGCAGTGCTAGGCGGGAGCAAATAGATACGCAGTATTTT. V usage is TRBV20-1 and J usage is TRBJ2-3; 7 bases align to TRBD2. The V segment lost 3 bases and the J segment 5 bases; nucleotides outside the gene matches: 5. Per the germline V gene, CDR1 is DFQATT and CDR2 is SNEGSKA (reference sequence). This CDR3 contains 13 residues.

The chain carries TRBV5-1 and TRBJ2-6; 15 positions agree with TRBD2. V dropped 4 bases and J dropped 2; count of bases not matched to a gene: 7. Looked up from germline, CDR1 is SGHRS and CDR2 is YFSETQ. This CDR3 region has 19 residues. The CDR3 bases are TGCGCCAGCAGCCCCTATGGGACTAGCGGGAGGACTGGGGCCAACGTCCTGACTTTC. Translated: CASSPYGTSGRTGANVLTF.

Many counts were recorded for this clonotype. The V gene is TRBV29-1, the J gene TRBJ2-7; D may be TRBD1 or TRBD2 (5 bases each). Germline CDR1 is SQVTM and CDR2 is ANQGSEA. Trimming took off 3 bases at V and 5 bases at J, with 17 bases between the two ends. There are 14 residues in the CDR3. The CDR3 loop reads CSVESWTGRDEQYF. The CDR3 coding sequence is TGCAGCGTTGAGAGCTGGACGGGGCGGGACGAGCAGTACTTC.

The chain combines TRBV3-1 with TRBJ2-3; TRBD1 agrees at 10 bases. Trimming took 1 base from V and 3 from J; bases not matched to a gene: 4. Germline values: CDR1 LGHDT, CDR2 YNNKEL (reference sequence). The CDR3 sequence is 16 residues long. CDR3 in amino acids: CASSQGGTGATDTQYF. DNA of the CDR3: TGTGCCAGCAGCCAAGGGGGGACAGGGGCAACAGATACGCAGTATTTT.

This rearrangement joins TRBV7-9 to TRBJ2-1, with 10 bases matching TRBD1. Germline trimming cut 4 bases from V and 6 bases from J; bases unmatched to any gene: 9. CDR1 is SEHNR and CDR2 is FQNEAQ in the germline V gene (reference sequence). The CDR3 contains 16 residues. The CDR3 bases are TGTGCCAGCAGCTCCCAGGACAGGGGGAAACTCAATGAGCAGTTCTTC. It encodes CASSSQDRGKLNEQFF.

This clonotype occurred many times. The rearrangement uses TRBV7-3 and TRBJ2-7; no firm D call. V was cut by 1 base and J by 3 bases, with 10 bases left in between. CDR1 is SGHTA, CDR2 FQGTGA, per germline. The CDR3 totals 14 residues. In nucleotides, the CDR3 is TGTGCCAGCAGCTTAAGCCTAGTTCTCTACGAGCAGTACTTC. Protein: CASSLSLVLYEQYF.

This clonotype was counted ten times or more. In nucleotides, the CDR3 is TGCGCCAGCAGCTTGGGGGTCGGCGGGAGTGGCGATACGCAGTATTTT. It is translated as CASSLGVGGSGDTQYF. The chain joins TRBV5-1 to TRBJ2-3, with TRBD2 matching over 7 bases. Unmatched junction bases numbered 10, after V lost 0 bases and J lost 6 bases. CDR1 is SGHRS and CDR2 is YFSETQ in the germline V gene. There are 16 residues in the CDR3. The whole variable domain, remainder taken from reference TRBV5-1 and TRBJ2-3, is KAGVTQTPRYLIKTRGQQVTLSCSPISGHRSVSWYQQTPGQGLQFLFEYFSETQRNKGNFPGRFSGRQFSNSRSEMNVSTLELGDSALYLCASSLGVGGSGDTQYFGPGTRLTVL.

This clonotype was recorded at least ten times. V gene TRBV5-1 combines with J gene TRBJ2-7; 7 positions agree with TRBD1. This CDR3 comprises 13 residues. Germline V gene sequence: CDR1 SGHRS, CDR2 YFSETQ. Unmatched junction bases numbered 8, after V lost 7 bases and J lost 4 bases. CDR3 protein: CASAPGQPYEQYF. The CDR3 nucleotides are TGCGCCAGCGCTCCGGGACAGCCGTACGAGCAGTACTTC.

This clonotype was counted at least ten times. The chain has TRBV6-2 or TRBV6-3 and TRBJ2-5, with a weak D call TRBD1 (5 bases). With 2 bases removed from V and 4 bases from J, the gap between germline ends came to 11 bases. The CDR3 runs to 14 residues. CDR1 MNHEY and CDR2 SVGEGT come from the germline V gene. The CDR3 sequence is CASSYGGRAETQYF. CDR3 nucleotide sequence: TGTGCCAGCAGTTACGGCGGCAGGGCAGAGACCCAGTACTTC.

This clonotype was recorded a few times. The CDR3 bases are TGTGCCAGCAGCCAACCTAGCGGGAGTAGGAATGAGCAGTTCTTC. It codes for CASSQPSGSRNEQFF. This rearrangement joins TRBV4-2 to TRBJ2-1, with 10 bases lining up with TRBD2. V shed 2 bases and J 7 bases; nucleotides not matched to a gene: 5. CDR1 is LGHNA, CDR2 YNFKEQ, per germline. CDR3 size: 15 residues.